The rows below give T cell receptor beta chains drawn from one sample of a study of blood T cell repertoires in COVID-19. Only in-frame clones appear in the TCRdb table, and some are missing; sequencing was by immunoSEQ multiplex PCR. Of about 520,000 clones listed, 70% to 90% were seen once; the top ten hold about 3%. The material sequenced was peripheral blood. The receptor source for this set is a human donor in a cohort sampled during active COVID-19. Each CDR3 is given with its conserved first and last residue. A D gene is named only where the DNA matches it firmly. A row's size may be missing; if present it is once, few, many or a size class.

clone size	D gene	V gene	J gene	CDR3 DNA	CDR3 protein
-	-	TRBV19	TRBJ1-3	TGTGCCACTGCGGCCACTTACTCTGGAAACACCATATATTTT	CATAATYSGNTIYF
-	-	TRBV7-8	TRBJ2-1	TGTGCCAGCCGGGGGTTGGGAGAAGGGCTCAATGAGCAGTTCTTC	CASRGLGEGLNEQFF
-	-	TRBV2	TRBJ1-6	TGTGCCAGCAGTGAAAGGCAGGGGCGAAATTCACCCCTCCACTTT	CASSERQGRNSPLHF
-	-	TRBV7-2	TRBJ2-7	TGTGCCAGCAGCTTAGCGTTTCAGGGTTACGAGCAGTACTTC	CASSLAFQGYEQYF
-	-	TRBV30	TRBJ2-7	TGTGCCTGGAGTCTGGCAGGGCACGAGCAGTACTTC	CAWSLAGHEQYF
-	TRBD1	TRBV28	TRBJ2-7	TGTGCCAGCAGTAATCAAGACAGGGCGGGGCAGTACTTC	CASSNQDRAGQYF
-	-	TRBV11-2	TRBJ2-7	TGTGCCAGCAGCTTAGATTTAGGTCGGGGCTCCTACGAGCAGTACTTC	CASSLDLGRGSYEQYF
-	-	TRBV10-2	TRBJ2-1	TGCGCCAGCAGTGGGGAGGTACTGCAGTTCTTC	CASSGEVLQFF
once	TRBD1	TRBV30	TRBJ2-7	TGTGCCTGGACCCAGGGGGAACAGAGCTCCTACGAGCAGTACTTC	CAWTQGEQSSYEQYF
-	-	TRBV28	TRBJ2-2	TGTGCCAGCAGTCGGAGAGTGACCGGGGAGCTGTTTTTT	CASSRRVTGELFF
-	TRBD1	TRBV3-1/TRBV3-2	TRBJ2-7	TGTGCCAGCAGAAGACAGGGGGCTAACGAGCAGTACTTC	CASRRQGANEQYF
-	-	TRBV2	TRBJ2-3	TGTGCCAGCAGTGAGACTCTTAGCACAGATACGCAGTATTTT	CASSETLSTDTQYF
-	TRBD1	TRBV28	TRBJ2-7	TGTGCCAGCGAGGACAGGGGAGACGAGCAGTACTTC	CASEDRGDEQYF
-	TRBD1	TRBV6-5	TRBJ2-2	TGTGCCAGCAGAGGCGACAGGGGGCGCACCGGGGAGCTGTTTTTT	CASRGDRGRTGELFF
once	-	TRBV29-1	TRBJ1-4	TGCAGCGTTGAAGATGGGCCAGGGAATGGTGAAAAACTGTTTTTT	CSVEDGPGNGEKLFF
-	TRBD2	TRBV5-1	TRBJ2-3	TGCGCCAGCAGCTTGGGCGGGAGTTTCACAGATACGCAGTATTTT	CASSLGGSFTDTQYF
-	TRBD2	TRBV5-1	TRBJ2-3	TGCGCCAGCAGCCCGGGACTAGCGGGAGGGCGGACAGATACGCAGTATTTT	CASSPGLAGGRTDTQYF
once	TRBD2	TRBV7-9	TRBJ2-2	TGTGCCAGCAGCTTAACTGGCGGGAGTACCGGGGAGCTGTTTTTT	CASSLTGGSTGELFF
-	TRBD2	TRBV4-2	TRBJ2-3	TGTGCCAGCAGCCAAGTTCCACCCGGACTAGCGGGAACAGATACGCAGTATTTT	CASSQVPPGLAGTDTQYF
few	TRBD1	TRBV19	TRBJ2-7	TGTGCCAGTAGTCATCCCAGTAGGACAGGGTACTACGAGCAGTACTTC	CASSHPSRTGYYEQYF
-	-	TRBV11-3	TRBJ2-1	TGTGCCAGCAGCTTAGGCCCTACCCCCTACAATGAGCAGTTCTTC	CASSLGPTPYNEQFF
-	-	TRBV10-3	TRBJ1-1	TGTGCCATCAGTGAGTCGGCTCAGGGGAACACTGAAGCTTTCTTT	CAISESAQGNTEAFF
-	TRBD1	TRBV3-1/TRBV3-2	TRBJ2-7	TGTGCCAGCAGCCTTAGGGGGCACGAGCAGTACTTC	CASSLRGHEQYF
-	TRBD2	TRBV5-1	TRBJ2-7	TGCGCCAGCAGCCCCGGGGTAGCGGGAGTGAGATACGAGCAGTACTTC	CASSPGVAGVRYEQYF
-	TRBD1	TRBV29-1	TRBJ1-2	TGCAGCCTCGGACAGGGGGACTATGGCTACACCTTC	CSLGQGDYGYTF
-	TRBD2	TRBV6-5	TRBJ2-1	TGTGCCACCGAGCGGGAGTTCTACAATGAGCAGTTCTTC	CATEREFYNEQFF
-	-	TRBV30	TRBJ2-1	TGTGCCTGGAACCTCGCGGCTCCTGAGCAGTTCTTC	CAWNLAAPEQFF
-	TRBD1	TRBV2	TRBJ1-1	TGTGCCAGCAGTCGTCTTACAGGGGGCGGCACTGAAGCTTTCTTT	CASSRLTGGGTEAFF
-	TRBD1	TRBV9	TRBJ1-1	TGTGCCAGCAGCCCGGGGACAGGGGGCGCACGGGACACTGAAGCTTTCTTT	CASSPGTGGARDTEAFF
-	TRBD2	TRBV4-3	TRBJ2-3	TGCGCCAGCAGCCAAGATCAGTTCGGGCGGGAGGGCTGGGATACGCAGTATTTT	CASSQDQFGREGWDTQYF
-	-	TRBV24-1	TRBJ2-7	TGTGCCACTACTTCCCCCGCGGGGACAGAGTCCTACGAGCAGTACTTC	CATTSPAGTESYEQYF
-	TRBD1	TRBV5-1	TRBJ1-2	TGCGCCAGCAGCAAGGACAGGGGCCCCTCTAACTATGGCTACACCTTC	CASSKDRGPSNYGYTF
-	-	TRBV9	TRBJ1-3	TGTGCCAGCAGCGTAGATCGTACTGGAAACACCATATATTTT	CASSVDRTGNTIYF
once	TRBD1	TRBV7-2	TRBJ2-3	TGTGCCAGCAGCCGCCAGACAGGGTTAACAGATACGCAGTATTTT	CASSRQTGLTDTQYF
-	-	TRBV2	TRBJ2-7	TGTGCCAGCAGTGAAGCGCGATACGAGCAGTACTTC	CASSEARYEQYF
-	-	TRBV24-1	TRBJ2-3	TGTGCCACCAGTGACTATGTCGGCACAGATACGCAGTATTTT	CATSDYVGTDTQYF
-	TRBD1	TRBV28	TRBJ1-3	TGTGCCAGCGTAACAGGGGCGGGAAACACCATATATTTT	CASVTGAGNTIYF
-	-	TRBV19	TRBJ2-7	TGTGCCAGTAGTATAGGGTTTCCAGCGGCGAGCTCCTACGAGCAGTACTTC	CASSIGFPAASSYEQYF
-	TRBD1	TRBV6-1	TRBJ1-2	TGTGCCAGCAGTGAAGAAACAGGGGAGACCTTC	CASSEETGETF
-	TRBD2	TRBV7-6	TRBJ2-3	TGTGCCAGCTCTCGACTAGCGGGAGGGATGGATACGCAGTATTTT	CASSRLAGGMDTQYF
-	-	TRBV5-5	TRBJ2-3	TGTGCCAGCAGCTTACAGGGAGATACGCAGTATTTT	CASSLQGDTQYF
-	TRBD1	TRBV5-5	TRBJ1-1	TGTGCCAGCAGCTTGGGACAGGGGGGCACTGAAGCTTTCTTT	CASSLGQGGTEAFF
-	TRBD1	TRBV30	TRBJ1-5	TGTGCCTGGGGGAGGGACAGGGGAGCCAATCAGCCCCAGCATTTT	CAWGRDRGANQPQHF
-	TRBD1	TRBV29-1	TRBJ2-2	TGCAGCGTGACCGACAGGGTCGACACCGGGGAGCTGTTTTTT	CSVTDRVDTGELFF
once	-	TRBV7-9	TRBJ1-2	TGTGCCAGCAGCTCCTCTGAAGCGGCTTACACCTTC	CASSSSEAAYTF
few	-	TRBV7-9	TRBJ1-1	TGTGCCAGCAGCTTAGGACACTCTCGCACTGAAGCTTTCTTT	CASSLGHSRTEAFF
-	TRBD2	TRBV25-1	TRBJ2-1	TGTGCCAGTGCCATGCGGGACTATTCCTACAATGAGCAGTTCTTC	CASAMRDYSYNEQFF
-	TRBD2	TRBV2	TRBJ2-1	TGTGCCAGCAGCTTCGGGACTAGCGTGTACAATGAGCAGTTCTTC	CASSFGTSVYNEQFF
-	TRBD2	TRBV11-2	TRBJ2-1	TGTGCCAGCAGCTTAGAGAGCACTAGCGGAACGCAGTTCTTC	CASSLESTSGTQFF